This TCR beta chain came from a study of T cell responses to AZD1222 COVID-19 vaccine. Regarding the study as a whole: Targeting of unmutated variant regions was reportedly seen in nearly half of spike-specific TCRs.

Germline CDR1 reads LNHNV; CDR2 reads YYDKDF (reference sequence). The CDR3 has 16 residues. Germline trimming cut 1 base from V and 5 bases from J; bases unmatched to any gene: 7. Assay used: immunoSEQ multiplex PCR; TCRdb lists only in-frame clones, some missing. The table has around 160,000 clones, around 88% seen once. In regard to this clone: Its target is not known.

The specimen comprised peripheral blood, sampled on day 0 of AZD1222 vaccination. The chain couples TRBV15 to TRBJ1-3; 8 bases align to TRBD1. This clonotype was sampled from an adult in good health. CDR3 sequence reads: CATSRAGQGLRNTIYF. The CDR3 DNA follows: TGTGCCACCAGCAGAGCTGGACAGGGATTAAGAAACACCATATATTTT.